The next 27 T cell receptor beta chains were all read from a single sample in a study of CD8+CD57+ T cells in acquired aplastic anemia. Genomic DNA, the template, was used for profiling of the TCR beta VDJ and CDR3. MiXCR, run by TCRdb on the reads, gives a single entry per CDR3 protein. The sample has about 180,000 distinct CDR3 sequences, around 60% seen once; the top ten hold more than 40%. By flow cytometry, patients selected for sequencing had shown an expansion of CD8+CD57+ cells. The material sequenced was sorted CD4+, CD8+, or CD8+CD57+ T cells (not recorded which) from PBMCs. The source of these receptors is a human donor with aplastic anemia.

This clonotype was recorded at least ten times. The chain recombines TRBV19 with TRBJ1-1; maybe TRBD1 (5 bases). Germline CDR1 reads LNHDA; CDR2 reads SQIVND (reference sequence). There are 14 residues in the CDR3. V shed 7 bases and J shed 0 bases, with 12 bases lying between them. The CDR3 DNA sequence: TGTGCCAGTACCCCACAGGTACTGAACACTGAAGCTTTCTTT. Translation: CASTPQVLNTEAFF.

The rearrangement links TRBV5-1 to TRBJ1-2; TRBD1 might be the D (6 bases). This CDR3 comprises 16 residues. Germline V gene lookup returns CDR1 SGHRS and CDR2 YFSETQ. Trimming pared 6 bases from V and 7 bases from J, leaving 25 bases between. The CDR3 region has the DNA TGCGCCAGCAACCCGGACAGCGTAGGGGAAGGTTCTGGCTACACCTTC. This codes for CASNPDSVGEGSGYTF.

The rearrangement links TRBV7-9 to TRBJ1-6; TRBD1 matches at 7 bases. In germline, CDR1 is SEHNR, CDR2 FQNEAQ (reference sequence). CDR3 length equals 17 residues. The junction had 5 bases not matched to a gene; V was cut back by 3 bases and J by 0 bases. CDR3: CASSFSGDSSYNSPLHF. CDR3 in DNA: TGTGCCAGCAGCTTTTCGGGGGACAGCTCCTATAATTCACCCCTCCACTTT.

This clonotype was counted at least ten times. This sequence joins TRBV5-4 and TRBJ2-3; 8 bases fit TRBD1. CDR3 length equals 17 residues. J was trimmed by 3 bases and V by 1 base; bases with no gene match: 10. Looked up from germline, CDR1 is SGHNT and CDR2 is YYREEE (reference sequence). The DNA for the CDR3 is TGTGCCAGCAGCTTGCAGGGGGCAGTTTTAAGTACAGATACGCAGTATTTT. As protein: CASSLQGAVLSTDTQYF.

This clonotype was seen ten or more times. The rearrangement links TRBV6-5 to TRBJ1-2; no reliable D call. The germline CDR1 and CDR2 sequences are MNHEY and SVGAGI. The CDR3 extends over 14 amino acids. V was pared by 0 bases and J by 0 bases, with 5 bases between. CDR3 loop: CASSYSPANYGYTF. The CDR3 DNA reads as TGTGCCAGCAGTTACTCTCCAGCTAACTATGGCTACACCTTC.

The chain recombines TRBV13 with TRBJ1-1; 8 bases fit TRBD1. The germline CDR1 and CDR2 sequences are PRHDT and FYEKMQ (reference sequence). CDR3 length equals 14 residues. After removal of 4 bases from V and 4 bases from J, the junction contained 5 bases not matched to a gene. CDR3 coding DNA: TGTGCCAGCAGCTCGAACAGGGGGGGCACTGAAGCTTTCTTT. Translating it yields CASSSNRGGTEAFF.

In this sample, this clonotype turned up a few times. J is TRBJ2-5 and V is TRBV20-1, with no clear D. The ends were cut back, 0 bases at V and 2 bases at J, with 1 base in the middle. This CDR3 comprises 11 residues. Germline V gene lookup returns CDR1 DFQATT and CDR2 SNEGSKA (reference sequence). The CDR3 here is CSAREQETQYF. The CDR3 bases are TGCAGTGCTAGAGAACAAGAGACCCAGTACTTC.

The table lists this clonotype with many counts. The CDR3 DNA is TGTGCCAGCAGCCAAGGAGGATCAGGTGAAAAACTGTTTTTT. This encodes CASSQGGSGEKLFF. This chain joins TRBV3-1 and TRBJ1-4; no reliable D call. V shed 1 base and J shed 7 bases, with 10 bases lying between them. The CDR3 loop spans 14 amino acids. Germline CDR1 reads LGHDT; CDR2 reads YNNKEL (reference sequence).

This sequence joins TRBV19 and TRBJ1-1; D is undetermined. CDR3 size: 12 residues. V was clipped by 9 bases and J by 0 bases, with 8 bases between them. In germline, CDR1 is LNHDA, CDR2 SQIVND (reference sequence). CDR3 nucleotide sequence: TGTGCCAGCAGTGTCATGAACACTGAAGCTTTCTTT. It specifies CASSVMNTEAFF.

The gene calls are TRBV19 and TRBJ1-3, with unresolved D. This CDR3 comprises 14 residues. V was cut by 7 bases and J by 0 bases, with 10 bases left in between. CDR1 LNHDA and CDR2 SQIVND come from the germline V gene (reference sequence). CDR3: CASTFRSSGNTIYF. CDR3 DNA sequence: TGTGCCAGTACCTTCCGGAGCTCTGGAAACACCATATATTTT.

The CDR3 protein is CASSESMAGGTNYGYTF. CDR3 DNA sequence: TGCGCCAGCAGTGAGTCAATGGCAGGGGGGACCAACTATGGCTACACCTTC. This chain links TRBV10-2 with TRBJ1-2, with TRBD1 identical over 7 bases. V was clipped by 0 bases and J by 2 bases; unmatched bases: 9. The CDR3 runs to 17 residues. Germline V gene lookup returns CDR1 WSHSY and CDR2 SAAADI.

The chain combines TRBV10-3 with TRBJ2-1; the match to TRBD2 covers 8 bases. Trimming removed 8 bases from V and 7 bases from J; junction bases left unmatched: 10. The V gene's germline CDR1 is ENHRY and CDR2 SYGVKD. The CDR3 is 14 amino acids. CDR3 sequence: CAIALSGGKNEQFF. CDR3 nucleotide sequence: TGTGCCATCGCCTTGTCGGGGGGGAAAAATGAGCAGTTCTTC.

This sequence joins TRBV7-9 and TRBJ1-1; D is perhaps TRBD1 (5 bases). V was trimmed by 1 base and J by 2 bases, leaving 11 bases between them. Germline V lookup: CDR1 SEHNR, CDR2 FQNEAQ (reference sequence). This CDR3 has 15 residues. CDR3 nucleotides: TGTGCCAGCAGCTTAGTCCTCAGGGAAAACACTGAAGCTTTCTTT. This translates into CASSLVLRENTEAFF.

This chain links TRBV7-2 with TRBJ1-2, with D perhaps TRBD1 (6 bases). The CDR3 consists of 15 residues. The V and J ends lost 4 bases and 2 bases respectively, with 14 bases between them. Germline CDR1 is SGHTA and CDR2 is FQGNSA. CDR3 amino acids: CASSSLFGTNYGYTF. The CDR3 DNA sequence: TGTGCCAGCAGCTCCCTTTTCGGGACAAACTATGGCTACACCTTC.

The CDR3, as DNA: TGCAGCGTTGAGGTACACGTTAAAGCTTTCTTT. It translates to CSVEVHVKAFF. J is TRBJ1-1 and V is TRBV29-1; no firm D call. V lost 3 bases and J lost 9, with 11 bases in between. Germline V gene sequence: CDR1 SQVTM, CDR2 ANQGSEA. The CDR3 is 11 residues long.

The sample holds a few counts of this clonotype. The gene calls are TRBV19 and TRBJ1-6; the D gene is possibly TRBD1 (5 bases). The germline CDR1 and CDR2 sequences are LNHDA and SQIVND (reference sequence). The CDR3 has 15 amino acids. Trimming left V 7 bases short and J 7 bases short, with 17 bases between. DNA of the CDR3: TGTGCCAGTATGGGGCGTCCCCAGTGGAATTCACCCCTCCACTTT. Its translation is CASMGRPQWNSPLHF.

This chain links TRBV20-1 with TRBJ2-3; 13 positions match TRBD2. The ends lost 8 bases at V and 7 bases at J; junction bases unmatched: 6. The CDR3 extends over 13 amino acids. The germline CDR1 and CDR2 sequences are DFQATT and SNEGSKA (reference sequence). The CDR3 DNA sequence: TGCAGTCCACTAGCGGGAGGGGTCAATACGCAGTATTTT. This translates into CSPLAGGVNTQYF.

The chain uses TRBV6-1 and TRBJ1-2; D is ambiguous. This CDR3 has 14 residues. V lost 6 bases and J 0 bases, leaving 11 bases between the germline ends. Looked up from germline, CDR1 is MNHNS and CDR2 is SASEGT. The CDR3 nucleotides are TGTGCCAGCAGCCTAAAAGTGGCTAACTATGGCTACACCTTC. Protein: CASSLKVANYGYTF.

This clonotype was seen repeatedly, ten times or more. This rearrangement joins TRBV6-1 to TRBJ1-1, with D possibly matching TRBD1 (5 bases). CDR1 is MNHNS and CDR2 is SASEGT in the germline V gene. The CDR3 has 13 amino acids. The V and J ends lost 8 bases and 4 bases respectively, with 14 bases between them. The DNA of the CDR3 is TGTGCCAGCTCGCGGACATCAGGCACTGAAGCTTTCTTT. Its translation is CASSRTSGTEAFF.

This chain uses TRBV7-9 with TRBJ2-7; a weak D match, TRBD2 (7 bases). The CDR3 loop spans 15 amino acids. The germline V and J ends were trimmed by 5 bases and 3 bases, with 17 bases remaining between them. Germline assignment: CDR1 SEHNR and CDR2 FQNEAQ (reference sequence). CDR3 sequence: CASSALGGGSYEQYF. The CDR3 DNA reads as TGTGCCAGCAGCGCGCTGGGGGGCGGGAGCTACGAGCAGTACTTC.

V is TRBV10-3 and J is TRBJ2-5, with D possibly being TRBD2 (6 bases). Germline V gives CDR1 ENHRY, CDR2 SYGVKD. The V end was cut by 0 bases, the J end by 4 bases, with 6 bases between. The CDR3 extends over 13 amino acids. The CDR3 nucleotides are TGTGCCATCAGTGAGTCGGGAGGAGAGACCCAGTACTTC. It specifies CAISESGGETQYF.

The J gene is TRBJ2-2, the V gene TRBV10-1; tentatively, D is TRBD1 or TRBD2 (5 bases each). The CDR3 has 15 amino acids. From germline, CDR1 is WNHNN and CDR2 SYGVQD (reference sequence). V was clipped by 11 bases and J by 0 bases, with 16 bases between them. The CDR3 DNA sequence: TGCGCCTCTCAGCCGCCGGGACCGAACACCGGGGAGCTGTTTTTT. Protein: CASQPPGPNTGELFF.

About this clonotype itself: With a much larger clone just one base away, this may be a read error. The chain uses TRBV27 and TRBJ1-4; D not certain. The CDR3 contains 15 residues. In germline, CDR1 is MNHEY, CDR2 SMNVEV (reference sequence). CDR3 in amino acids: CASGLGISTNVKLFF. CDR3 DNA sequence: TGTGCCAGCGGATTGGGAATTTCAACTAATGTAAAACTGTTTTTT.

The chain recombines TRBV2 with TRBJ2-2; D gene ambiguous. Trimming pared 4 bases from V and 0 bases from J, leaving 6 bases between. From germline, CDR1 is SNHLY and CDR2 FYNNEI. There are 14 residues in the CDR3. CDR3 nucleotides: TGTGCCAGCAGTGGCAGATCGAACACCGGGGAGCTGTTTTTT. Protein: CASSGRSNTGELFF.

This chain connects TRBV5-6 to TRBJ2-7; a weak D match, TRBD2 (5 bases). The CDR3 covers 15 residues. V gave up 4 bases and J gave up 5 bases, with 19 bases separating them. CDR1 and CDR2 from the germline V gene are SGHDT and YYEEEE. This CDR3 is CASSQDQAGSNEQYF. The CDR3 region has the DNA TGTGCCAGCAGCCAAGATCAGGCTGGGAGTAACGAGCAGTACTTC.

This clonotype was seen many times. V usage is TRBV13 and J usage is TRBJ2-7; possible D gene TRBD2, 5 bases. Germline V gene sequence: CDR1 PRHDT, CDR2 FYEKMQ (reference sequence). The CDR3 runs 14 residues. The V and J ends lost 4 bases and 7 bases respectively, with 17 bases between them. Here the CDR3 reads CASSSRDHRREQYF. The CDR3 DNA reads TGTGCCAGCAGCTCACGGGATCACCGACGGGAGCAGTACTTC.

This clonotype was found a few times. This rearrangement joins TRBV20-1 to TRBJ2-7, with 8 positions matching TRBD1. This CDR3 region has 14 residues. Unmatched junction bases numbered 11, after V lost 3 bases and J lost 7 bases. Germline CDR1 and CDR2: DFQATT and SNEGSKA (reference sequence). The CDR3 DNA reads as TGCAGTGCTAGGGGATCGGACAGGGTGTGGGAGCAGTACTTC. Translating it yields CSARGSDRVWEQYF.